Presented here are 30 T cell receptor beta chains from one specimen sequenced in a study of response to subunit inactivated influenza vaccine (dated by TCRdb to the late 2010s). The method behind the library was RT-PCR. Sequencing was performed on an Illumina HiSeq 2500. The public sequencing data were trimmed at Q25 with fastp and processed into clonotypes with MiXCR by TCRdb, which kept only in-frame beta chains. Duplicate CDR3 protein sequences are folded into a single record with the most common DNA and genes. The sample table holds just under 250,000 distinct CDR3 sequences, of which less than 15% were seen once. The ten largest clones take up approximately 8.4% of the sample. The sequencing here drew on non-naive T cells sorted from PBMCs, taken 14 to 15 days before vaccination. The sample's cell subset or site, from its label and the paper: memory T cell fraction. These receptors were obtained from a man aged 45-65 years who received an inactivated influenza vaccine. Donor details come from another sample of the same person, matched by shared clones.

V gene TRBV4-3 combines with J gene TRBJ2-7, with D unclear. Trimming took 0 bases from V and 5 from J, leaving 8 bases between them. The V gene's germline CDR1 is LGHNA and CDR2 YSLEER. There are 13 residues in the CDR3. CDR3 coding DNA: TGCGCCAGCAGCCAAGACGGCCCTCACGAGCAGTACTTC. Its protein product is CASSQDGPHEQYF.

The V call is TRBV13, the J call TRBJ2-7, with 10 bases fitting TRBD2. The CDR3 has 18 residues. CDR1 and CDR2 from the germline V gene are PRHDT and FYEKMQ (reference sequence). V lost 5 bases, J lost 3 bases, and 16 bases stayed unmatched. CDR3 nucleotides: TGTGCCAGCAGCACGAGGGCTAGCGGGGGAGCGGAGAGCTACGAGCAGTACTTC. Translation gives CASSTRASGGAESYEQYF.

This clonotype has ten or more counts. The chain is built from TRBV5-1 and TRBJ1-1; the D is unclear. Germline V gene data show CDR1 as SGHRS and CDR2 as YFSETQ. The ends were cut back, 4 bases at V and 8 bases at J, with 18 bases in the middle. There are 14 residues in the CDR3. The CDR3 loop is CASSPLGESTEAFF. CDR3 DNA sequence: TGCGCCAGCAGCCCCCTGGGCGAGAGTACAGAAGCTTTCTTT.

This rearrangement joins TRBV12-3 or TRBV12-4 to TRBJ1-6; D remains unclear. The length of the CDR3 is 13 residues. V was pared by 1 base and J by 9 bases, with 7 bases between. CDR3 protein: CASSLGTPSPLHF. Written as DNA, the CDR3 is TGTGCCAGCAGTTTAGGAACACCTTCACCCCTCCACTTT.

This clonotype was counted at least ten times. The gene calls are TRBV5-1 and TRBJ1-1; 7 nucleotides match TRBD1. V lost 3 bases, J lost 0 bases, and 5 bases stayed unmatched. The CDR3 spans 15 residues. From germline, CDR1 is SGHRS and CDR2 YFSETQ. The CDR3 DNA sequence: TGCGCCAGCAGCTGGCCAGGGGGAGTGAACACTGAAGCTTTCTTT. This translates into CASSWPGGVNTEAFF. The whole variable domain, filled in from reference TRBV5-1 and TRBJ1-1, reads KAGVTQTPRYLIKTRGQQVTLSCSPISGHRSVSWYQQTPGQGLQFLFEYFSETQRNKGNFPGRFSGRQFSNSRSEMNVSTLELGDSALYLCASSWPGGVNTEAFFGQGTRLTVV.

This clonotype appeared many times. The chain combines TRBV6-5 with TRBJ2-1; D might be TRBD1 (5 bases). The V gene lost 4 bases and the J gene lost 0 bases, with 7 bases spanning the gap. CDR1 is MNHEY and CDR2 is SVGAGI in the germline V gene. The CDR3 is 14 amino acids. CDR3 nucleotide sequence: TGTGCCAGCAGTTCCCAGGGCTCCTACAATGAGCAGTTCTTC. Its translation is CASSSQGSYNEQFF.

This chain joins TRBV10-3 and TRBJ2-5; D gene uncertain. Germline CDR1 ENHRY, CDR2 SYGVKD. Between the trimmed V and J ends, which lost 4 bases and 1 base, there was a span of 7 bases. The CDR3 has 13 residues. CDR3 nucleotide sequence: TGTGCCATCAGTGGGTACAGCCAAGAGACCCAGTACTTC. Encoded protein: CAISGYSQETQYF.

This clonotype showed up just a few times. The gene calls are TRBV3-1 and TRBJ1-1; D is unresolved. Trimming cost V 4 bases and J 6 bases, with 24 bases left between them. The CDR3 runs 17 residues. Germline lookup yields CDR1 LGHDT and CDR2 YNNKEL (reference sequence). CDR3 region: CASSPTGTTRGRAEAFF. CDR3 nucleotides: TGTGCCAGCAGCCCGACCGGCACAACCCGAGGGAGGGCTGAAGCTTTCTTT.

The chain recombines TRBV4-1 with TRBJ1-4; D remains ambiguous. The CDR3 has 16 amino acids. The germline V gene encodes CDR1 MGHRA and CDR2 YSYEKL. The germline V and J ends were trimmed by 0 bases and 3 bases, with 11 bases remaining between them. Written as DNA, the CDR3 is TGCGCCAGCAGCCAAGACGTTCGGGGAGCTAATGAAAAACTGTTTTTT. Residues: CASSQDVRGANEKLFF.

This clonotype was recorded at least ten times. V is TRBV20-1 and J is TRBJ2-1; TRBD2 is a possible D gene (6 bases). This CDR3 is 15 amino acids long. Germline V gives CDR1 DFQATT, CDR2 SNEGSKA (reference sequence). V was pared by 3 bases and J by 4 bases, with 16 bases between. This CDR3 is CSARRGRANYNEQFF. CDR3 DNA sequence: TGCAGTGCTAGGCGGGGCAGAGCAAATTACAATGAGCAGTTCTTC.

This clonotype was counted a few times. CDR3 amino acids: CASSLLADYEQYF. The CDR3 DNA is TGTGCCAGCAGTTTATTGGCGGATTACGAGCAGTACTTC. The chain carries TRBV27 and TRBJ2-7; the D is unclear. V was pared by 1 base and J by 4 bases, with 8 bases between. Germline-derived CDR1 and CDR2 are MNHEY and SMNVEV (reference sequence). The CDR3 contains 13 residues.

This clonotype was seen more than once but under ten times. The V call is TRBV12-3 or TRBV12-4, the J call TRBJ2-3; the match to TRBD2 covers 8 bases. V lost 3 bases to trimming and J lost 7 bases; unmatched junction nucleotides: 6. The CDR3 covers 14 residues. The chain's CDR3 is CASSLSGGGNTQYF. The CDR3 coding sequence is TGTGCCAGCAGTTTGTCGGGGGGGGGAAATACGCAGTATTTT.

This clonotype was seen ten or more times. The rearrangement uses TRBV5-1 and TRBJ2-3; 7 nucleotides match TRBD2. Germline lookup yields CDR1 SGHRS and CDR2 YFSETQ. V lost 4 bases and J lost 1; bases outside the gene matches: 6. The length of the CDR3 is 15 residues. The DNA of the CDR3 is TGCGCCAGCAGCGTGAGCGGGAAGGGCACAGATACGCAGTATTTT. Protein sequence: CASSVSGKGTDTQYF.

This clonotype was counted only a few times. The chain joins TRBV12-3 or TRBV12-4 to TRBJ2-3; D remains unclear. This CDR3 is built from 15 residues. Trimming shortened V by 1 base and J by 0 bases, and 8 bases separated the two germline ends. The CDR3 region has the DNA TGTGCCAGCAGTTTAGGAGACGGGAGCACAGATACGCAGTATTTT. This translates into CASSLGDGSTDTQYF.

This clonotype came up many times. The chain employs TRBV25-1 and TRBJ2-2; D gene unclear. The germline CDR1 and CDR2 sequences are MGHDK and SYGVNS. Between the trimmed V and J ends, which lost 2 bases and 3 bases, there was a span of 7 bases. CDR3 length equals 14 residues. The chain's CDR3 is CASSEDWDTGELFF. The CDR3 nucleotides read TGTGCCAGCAGTGAAGACTGGGACACCGGGGAGCTGTTTTTT.

This clonotype was picked up a small number of times. The rearrangement uses TRBV6-2 or TRBV6-3 and TRBJ1-2; TRBD1 matches at 8 bases. The CDR3 is 13 residues long. Germline CDR1 is MNHEY and CDR2 is SVGEGT. The junction had 6 bases not matched to a gene; V was cut back by 6 bases and J by 6 bases. CDR3 loop: CASRGQGMHGYTF. The CDR3 DNA reads TGTGCCAGCAGAGGACAGGGCATGCATGGCTACACCTTC.

V gene TRBV5-6 combines with J gene TRBJ2-3; 8 nucleotides agree with TRBD1. Germline values: CDR1 SGHDT, CDR2 YYEEEE. CDR3 length equals 15 residues. J was trimmed by 6 bases and V by 3 bases; bases with no gene match: 9. The CDR3 loop is CASSWGDRLYDTQYF. In DNA, the CDR3 is TGTGCCAGCAGCTGGGGGGACAGGTTATACGATACGCAGTATTTT.

This clonotype has a handful of counts. The CDR3 reads CASSVSGFQETQYF. The CDR3 nucleotides read TGTGCCAGCAGCGTAAGCGGGTTCCAAGAGACCCAGTACTTC. This chain uses TRBV11-1 with TRBJ2-5, with TRBD2 as a possible D gene (6 bases). This CDR3 has 14 amino acids. The germline V gene has CDR1 SGHAT and CDR2 FQDESV (reference sequence). V lost 5 bases to trimming and J lost 1 base, with 11 bases between them.

This chain uses TRBV7-3 with TRBJ2-5; 7 nucleotides align to TRBD2. Germline V CDR1 and CDR2: SGHTA, FQGTGA. The CDR3 extends over 13 amino acids. The trim removed 3 bases at V and 4 bases at J, leaving 2 bases unmatched. This CDR3 reads CASSFREGETQYF. CDR3 in DNA: TGTGCCAGCAGCTTCAGGGAGGGAGAGACCCAGTACTTC. Full variable domain (remainder filled in from reference TRBV7-3 and TRBJ2-5): GAGVSQTPSNKVTEKGKYVELRCDPISGHTALYWYRQSLGQGPEFLIYFQGTGAADDSGLPNDRFFAVRPEGSVSTLKIQRTERGDSAVYLCASSFREGETQYFGPGTRLLVL.

This clonotype has more than one count but fewer than ten. The chain is built from TRBV5-5 and TRBJ1-3, with D uncertain. The CDR3 is made up of 16 amino acids. Germline-derived CDR1 and CDR2 are SGHKS and YYEKEE (reference sequence). The V end lost 4 bases, the J end lost 0 bases, and 14 bases lay between the germline ends. CDR3 coding DNA: TGTGCCAGCAGCCGAACGGTCCAGAGCTCTGGAAACACCATATATTTT. This gives the protein CASSRTVQSSGNTIYF. Supplemented by reference TRBV5-5 and TRBJ1-3, the full variable domain reads DAGVTQSPTHLIKTRGQQVTLRCSPISGHKSVSWYQQVLGQGPQFIFQYYEKEERGRGNFPDRFSARQFPNYSSELNVNALLLGDSALYLCASSRTVQSSGNTIYFGEGSWLTVV.

This clonotype has more than one count but fewer than ten. The chain recombines TRBV27 with TRBJ1-1, with unresolved D. V shed 5 bases and J shed 0 bases, with 10 bases lying between them. This CDR3 comprises 14 residues. Germline-derived CDR1 and CDR2 are MNHEY and SMNVEV (reference sequence). The CDR3 DNA reads TGTGCCAGCAGTCGACGGGGTATGAACACTGAAGCTTTCTTT. This translates into CASSRRGMNTEAFF.

This clonotype has ten or more counts. This chain links TRBV7-2 with TRBJ2-7; D is undetermined. Germline CDR1 reads SGHTA; CDR2 reads FQGNSA. The CDR3 runs to 15 residues. V lost 5 bases and J lost 4, with 18 bases in between. CDR3: CASSLRASLMYEQYF. The CDR3 DNA is TGTGCCAGCAGCCTTCGGGCTAGTCTCATGTACGAGCAGTACTTC.

The CDR3 is CSAENRDRLETQYF. The CDR3 DNA reads TGCAGTGCTGAAAACCGGGACAGGTTGGAGACCCAGTACTTC. V usage is TRBV20-1 and J usage is TRBJ2-5; 8 nucleotides line up with TRBD1. V lost 5 bases and J lost 5; bases outside the gene matches: 10. Germline V gene data show CDR1 as DFQATT and CDR2 as SNEGSKA (reference sequence). The CDR3 is 14 residues long.

This clonotype has at least ten counts. This chain connects TRBV20-1 to TRBJ1-2, with TRBD1 matching over 11 bases. Trimming took 6 bases from V and 2 from J; bases not matched to a gene: 2. Looked up from germline, CDR1 is DFQATT and CDR2 is SNEGSKA (reference sequence). The CDR3 runs to 13 residues. The CDR3 is CSAGQGANYGYTF. As DNA, the CDR3 is TGCAGTGCCGGACAGGGGGCGAACTATGGCTACACCTTC.

In its sample, this clonotype was seen a few times. The V call is TRBV11-2, the J call TRBJ2-5; 15 nucleotides line up with TRBD2. Trimming took 0 bases from V and 4 from J; bases not matched to a gene: 3. The germline V gene encodes CDR1 SGHAT and CDR2 FQNNGV. The CDR3 totals 17 residues. CDR3 residues: CASSLDSGLAGGETQYF. The CDR3 DNA reads as TGTGCCAGCAGCTTAGACTCGGGACTAGCGGGAGGAGAGACCCAGTACTTC.

The V and J genes are TRBV28 and TRBJ2-1, with no clear D. The CDR3 runs to 12 residues. Germline CDR1 reads MDHEN; CDR2 reads SYDVKM. V lost 6 bases to trimming and J lost 12 bases, with 15 bases between them. The CDR3 coding sequence is TGTGCCAGCAGCCTCGTATATACCCCGCAGTTCTTC. It is translated as CASSLVYTPQFF.

The chain has TRBV4-3 and TRBJ2-7, with no clear D. Trimming removed 2 bases from V and 0 bases from J, with 8 bases in between. CDR1 and CDR2 from the germline V gene are LGHNA and YSLEER. This CDR3 comprises 14 residues. In nucleotides, the CDR3 is TGCGCCAGCAGCCAATACCCCTACTCCTACGAGCAGTACTTC. Translating gives CASSQYPYSYEQYF.

As to this clonotype: This CDR3 fails to terminate in the conserved phenylalanine or tryptophan, so it likely reflects a read error. This chain joins TRBV3-1 and TRBJ2-5, with TRBD1 as a possible D gene (6 bases). The CDR3 is made up of 15 amino acids. The germline CDR1 and CDR2 sequences are LGHDT and YNNKEL (reference sequence). The V and J ends lost 7 bases and 2 bases respectively, with 17 bases between them. This CDR3 is CASTSPGQGQETQYL. The CDR3 DNA reads TGTGCCAGCACCTCCCCCGGTCAGGGGCAAGAGACCCAGTACTTA.

This clonotype has only a few counts. The V call is TRBV12-3 or TRBV12-4, the J call TRBJ1-5; D might be TRBD1 (6 bases). The CDR3 extends over 17 amino acids. Trimming removed 0 bases from V and 3 bases from J, with 15 bases in between. CDR3 DNA sequence: TGTGCCAGCAGTTTAGCGCTGAACAGGGACCACAATCAGCCCCAGCATTTT. It is translated as CASSLALNRDHNQPQHF.

Many counts were recorded for this clonotype. The V and J genes are TRBV3-1 and TRBJ2-5; 13 nucleotides line up with TRBD2. This CDR3 is 20 amino acids long. V shed 0 bases, J shed 2 bases, and the junction held 12 bases outside the gene matches. Germline assignment: CDR1 LGHDT and CDR2 YNNKEL (reference sequence). CDR3 loop: CASSQEEWTSGRGGQETQYF. For the CDR3, the DNA is TGTGCCAGCAGCCAAGAGGAGTGGACTAGCGGGAGAGGGGGGCAAGAGACCCAGTACTTC.